This T cell receptor beta chain was profiled in a study of CD8 T cells in ankylosing spondylitis. General study points: Reactive arthritis synovial fluid and blood previously showed some of these motif variants. The study looked at matched synovial fluid samples from ankylosing spondylitis patients. Disease-linked clones were reported to be significantly enriched there. Clones linked to the disease showed a CD8+ phenotype. They occurred at relatively low frequencies in peripheral blood.

Germline CDR1 reads MGHRA; CDR2 reads YSYEKL. Trimming stripped 1 base from V and 2 bases from J, with 12 bases between. The CDR3 covers 16 residues. There are a few counts of this clonotype. The antigen is unknown. Molecular-barcoded quantitative 5'-RACE produced these TCR beta libraries. In TCRdb, the 5' RACE reads were re-called with MiXCR into one record per CDR3 protein. The sample yields roughly 250,000 distinct CDR3 sequences, roughly a tenth seen once. The sequencing sample was made of blood, either unsorted or a sorted T cell fraction (not recorded which). The chain uses TRBV4-1 and TRBJ1-5; D may be TRBD1 (5 bases). The source of this sequence is a male donor with ankylosing spondylitis or in good health (not recorded which). As DNA, the CDR3 is TGCGCCAGCAGCCAAGGGGACGGGGGGGGCAATCAGCCCCAGCATTTT. As protein: CASSQGDGGGNQPQHF.